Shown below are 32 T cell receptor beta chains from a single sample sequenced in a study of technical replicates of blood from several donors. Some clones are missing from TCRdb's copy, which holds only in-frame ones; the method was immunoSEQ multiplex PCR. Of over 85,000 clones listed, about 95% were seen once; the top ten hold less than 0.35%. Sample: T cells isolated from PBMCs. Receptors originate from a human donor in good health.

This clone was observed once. The CDR3 loop reads CASSLLRVEQFF. In DNA form, the CDR3 reads TGTGCCAGCAGTTTACTACGCGTTGAGCAGTTCTTC. The rearrangement joins TRBV28 to TRBJ2-1; no definite D call. The CDR3 runs 12 residues. Trimming removed 2 bases at V and 9 bases at J, with 8 bases between. CDR1 MDHEN and CDR2 SYDVKM come from the germline V gene.

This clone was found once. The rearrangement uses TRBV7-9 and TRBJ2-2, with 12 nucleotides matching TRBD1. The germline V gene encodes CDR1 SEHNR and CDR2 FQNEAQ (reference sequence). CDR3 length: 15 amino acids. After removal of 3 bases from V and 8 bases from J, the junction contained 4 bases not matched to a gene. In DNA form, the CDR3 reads TGTGCCAGCAGCTTCCGGGACAGGGGGCAAGGGGAGCTGTTTTTT. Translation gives CASSFRDRGQGELFF.

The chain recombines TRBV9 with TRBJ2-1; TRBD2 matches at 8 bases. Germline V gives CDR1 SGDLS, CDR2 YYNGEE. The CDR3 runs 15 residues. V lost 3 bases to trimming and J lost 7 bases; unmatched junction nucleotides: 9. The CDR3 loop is CASSETGTSGNEQFF. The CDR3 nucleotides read TGTGCCAGCAGCGAAACCGGGACTAGTGGAAATGAGCAGTTCTTC.

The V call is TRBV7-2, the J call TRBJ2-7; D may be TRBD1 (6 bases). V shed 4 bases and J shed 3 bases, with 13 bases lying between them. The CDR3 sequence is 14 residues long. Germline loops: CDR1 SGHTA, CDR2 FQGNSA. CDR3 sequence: CASSYGQSYYEQYF. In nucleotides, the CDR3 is TGTGCCAGCAGCTACGGACAGTCGTACTACGAGCAGTACTTC.

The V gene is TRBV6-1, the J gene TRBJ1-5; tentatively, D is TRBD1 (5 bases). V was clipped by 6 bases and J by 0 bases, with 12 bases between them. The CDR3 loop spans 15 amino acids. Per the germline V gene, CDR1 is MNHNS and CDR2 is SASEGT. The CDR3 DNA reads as TGTGCCAGCAGCCCTTTAGGGGTTAGCAATCAGCCCCAGCATTTT. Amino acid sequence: CASSPLGVSNQPQHF.

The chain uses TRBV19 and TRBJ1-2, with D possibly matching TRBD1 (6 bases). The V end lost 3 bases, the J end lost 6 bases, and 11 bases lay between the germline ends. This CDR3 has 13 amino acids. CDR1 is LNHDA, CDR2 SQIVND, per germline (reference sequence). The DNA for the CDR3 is TGTGCCAGTAGTATCAACAGGGCGGATGGCTACACCTTC. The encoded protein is CASSINRADGYTF.

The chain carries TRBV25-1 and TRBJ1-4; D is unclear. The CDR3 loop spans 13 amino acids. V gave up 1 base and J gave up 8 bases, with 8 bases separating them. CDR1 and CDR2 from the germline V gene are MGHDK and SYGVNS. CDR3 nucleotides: TGTGCCAGCAGTGAATGGGGAGTCGAAAAACTGTTTTTT. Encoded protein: CASSEWGVEKLFF.

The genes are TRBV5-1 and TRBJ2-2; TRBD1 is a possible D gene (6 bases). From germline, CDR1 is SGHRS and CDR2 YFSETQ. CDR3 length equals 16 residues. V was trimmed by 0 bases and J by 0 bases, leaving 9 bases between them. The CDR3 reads CASSLASGANTGELFF. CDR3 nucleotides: TGCGCCAGCAGCTTGGCCTCAGGGGCGAACACCGGGGAGCTGTTTTTT.

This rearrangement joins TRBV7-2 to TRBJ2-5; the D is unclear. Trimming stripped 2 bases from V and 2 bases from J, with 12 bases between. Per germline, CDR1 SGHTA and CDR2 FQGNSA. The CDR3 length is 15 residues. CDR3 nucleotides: TGTGCCAGCAGCTTACTTAGCCGAATACAAGAGACCCAGTACTTC. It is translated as CASSLLSRIQETQYF.

The CDR3 DNA follows: TGTGCCAGCAGCCCGACTAGTATGAGTACAGATACGCAGTATTTT. Translation: CASSPTSMSTDTQYF. This chain uses TRBV7-2 with TRBJ2-3; D possibly corresponds to TRBD2 (6 bases). Germline CDR1 is SGHTA and CDR2 is FQGNSA. This CDR3 comprises 15 residues. Trimming left V 5 bases short and J 3 bases short, with 15 bases between.

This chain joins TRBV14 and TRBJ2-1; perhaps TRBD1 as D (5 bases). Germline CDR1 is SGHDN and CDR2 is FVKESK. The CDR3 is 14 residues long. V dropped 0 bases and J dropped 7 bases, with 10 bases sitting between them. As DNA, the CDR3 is TGTGCCAGCAGCCAAGACAGGGTTTGGAATGAGCAGTTCTTC. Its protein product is CASSQDRVWNEQFF. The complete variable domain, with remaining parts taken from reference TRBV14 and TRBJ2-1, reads EAGVTQFPSHSVIEKGQTVTLRCDPISGHDNLYWYRRVMGKEIKFLLHFVKESKQDESGMPNNRFLAERTGGTYSTLKVQPAELEDSGVYFCASSQDRVWNEQFFGPGTRLTVL.

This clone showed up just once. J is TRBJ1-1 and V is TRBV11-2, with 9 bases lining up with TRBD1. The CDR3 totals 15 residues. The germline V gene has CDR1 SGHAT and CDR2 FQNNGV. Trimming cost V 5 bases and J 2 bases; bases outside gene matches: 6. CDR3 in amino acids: CASSLQGALNTEAFF. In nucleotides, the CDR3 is TGTGCCAGCAGCCTACAGGGGGCGCTTAACACTGAAGCTTTCTTT.

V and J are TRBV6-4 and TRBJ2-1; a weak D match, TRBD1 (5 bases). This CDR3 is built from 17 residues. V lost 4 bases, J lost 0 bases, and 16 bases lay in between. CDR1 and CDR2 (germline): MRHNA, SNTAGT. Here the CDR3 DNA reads TGTGCCAGCAGTGGGACCCGTCAGGGAAGCTCCTACAATGAGCAGTTCTTC. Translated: CASSGTRQGSSYNEQFF.

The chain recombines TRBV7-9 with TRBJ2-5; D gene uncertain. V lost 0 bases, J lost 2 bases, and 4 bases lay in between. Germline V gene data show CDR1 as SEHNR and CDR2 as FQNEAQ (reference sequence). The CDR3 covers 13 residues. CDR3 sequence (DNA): TGTGCCAGCAGCTTAGCCCTACAAGAGACCCAGTACTTC. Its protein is CASSLALQETQYF. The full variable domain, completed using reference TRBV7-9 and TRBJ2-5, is DTGVSQNPRHKITKRGQNVTFRCDPISEHNRLYWYRQTLGQGPEFLTYFQNEAQLEKSRLLSDRFSAERPKGSFSTLEIQRTEQGDSAMYLCASSLALQETQYFGPGTRLLVL.

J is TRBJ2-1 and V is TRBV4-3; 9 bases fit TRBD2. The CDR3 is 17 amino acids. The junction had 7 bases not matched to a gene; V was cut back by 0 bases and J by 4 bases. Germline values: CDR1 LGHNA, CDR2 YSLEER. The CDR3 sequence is CASSQEGALAGYNEQFF. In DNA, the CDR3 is TGCGCCAGCAGCCAAGAAGGCGCACTAGCGGGTTACAATGAGCAGTTCTTC.

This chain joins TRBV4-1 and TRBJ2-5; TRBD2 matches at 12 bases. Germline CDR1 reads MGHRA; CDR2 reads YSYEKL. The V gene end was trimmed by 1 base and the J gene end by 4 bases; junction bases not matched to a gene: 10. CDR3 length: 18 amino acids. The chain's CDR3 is CASSQGPSGRARVETQYF. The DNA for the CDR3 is TGCGCCAGCAGCCAAGGCCCTAGCGGGAGGGCCCGGGTAGAGACCCAGTACTTC.

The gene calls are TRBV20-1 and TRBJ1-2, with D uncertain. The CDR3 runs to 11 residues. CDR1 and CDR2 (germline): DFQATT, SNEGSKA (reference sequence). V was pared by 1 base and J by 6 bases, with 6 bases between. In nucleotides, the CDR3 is TGCAGTGCTAGAGTTACAGATGGCTACACCTTC. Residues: CSARVTDGYTF.

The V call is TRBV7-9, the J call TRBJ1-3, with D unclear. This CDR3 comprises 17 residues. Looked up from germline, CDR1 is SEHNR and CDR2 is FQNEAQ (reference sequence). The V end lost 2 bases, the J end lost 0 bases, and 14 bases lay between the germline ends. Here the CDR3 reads CASSLRSRGFSGNTIYF. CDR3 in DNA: TGTGCCAGCAGCTTAAGGTCCCGAGGTTTCTCTGGAAACACCATATATTTT.

CDR3 amino acids: CASSQDFTSGSSDTQYF. The CDR3 nucleotides are TGCGCCAGCAGCCAAGATTTTACTAGCGGGAGCTCAGATACGCAGTATTTT. The chain joins TRBV4-1 to TRBJ2-3, with 11 bases identical to TRBD2. V trimming: 0 bases; J trimming: 4 bases; junction bases outside the gene matches: 6. This CDR3 has 17 amino acids. The germline gives CDR1 MGHRA, CDR2 YSYEKL.

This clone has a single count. CDR3 loop: CASSAVGQGAIGYTF. CDR3 bases: TGTGCCAGCAGTGCGGTTGGGCAGGGGGCAATCGGCTACACCTTC. This chain uses TRBV2 with TRBJ1-2; 8 positions agree with TRBD1. Germline V gives CDR1 SNHLY, CDR2 FYNNEI. With V trimmed by 4 bases and J by 8 bases, 12 bases remained unmatched. The CDR3 covers 15 residues.

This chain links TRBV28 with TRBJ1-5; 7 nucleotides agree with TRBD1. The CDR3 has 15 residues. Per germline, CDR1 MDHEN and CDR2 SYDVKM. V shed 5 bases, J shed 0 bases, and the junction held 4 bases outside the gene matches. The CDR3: CASSTGEYSNQPQHF. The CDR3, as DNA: TGTGCCAGCAGTACAGGGGAGTATAGCAATCAGCCCCAGCATTTT.

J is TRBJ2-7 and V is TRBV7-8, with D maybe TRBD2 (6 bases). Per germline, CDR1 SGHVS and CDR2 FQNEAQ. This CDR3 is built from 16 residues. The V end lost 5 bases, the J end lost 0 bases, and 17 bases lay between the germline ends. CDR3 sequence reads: CASSLSSAGSSYEQYF. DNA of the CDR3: TGTGCCAGCAGCCTAAGTTCGGCGGGGAGCTCCTACGAGCAGTACTTC. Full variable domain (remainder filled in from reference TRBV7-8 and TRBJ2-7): GAGVSQSPRYKVAKRGQDVALRCDPISGHVSLFWYQQALGQGPEFLTYFQNEAQLDKSGLPSDRFFAERPEGSVSTLKIQRTQQEDSAVYLCASSLSSAGSSYEQYFGPGTRLTVT.

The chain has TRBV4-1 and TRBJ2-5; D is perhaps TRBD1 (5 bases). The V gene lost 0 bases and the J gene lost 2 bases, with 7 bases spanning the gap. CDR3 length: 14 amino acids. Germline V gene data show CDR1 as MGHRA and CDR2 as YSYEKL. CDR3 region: CASSQDRTQETQYF. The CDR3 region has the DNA TGCGCCAGCAGCCAAGACAGGACACAAGAGACCCAGTACTTC.

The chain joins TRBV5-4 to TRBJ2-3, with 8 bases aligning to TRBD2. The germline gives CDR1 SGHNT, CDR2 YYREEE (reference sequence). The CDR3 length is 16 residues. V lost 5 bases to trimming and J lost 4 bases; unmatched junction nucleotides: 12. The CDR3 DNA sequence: TGTGCCAGCAGACCCTACCTTGGACTAGCCCCAGATACGCAGTATTTT. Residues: CASRPYLGLAPDTQYF.

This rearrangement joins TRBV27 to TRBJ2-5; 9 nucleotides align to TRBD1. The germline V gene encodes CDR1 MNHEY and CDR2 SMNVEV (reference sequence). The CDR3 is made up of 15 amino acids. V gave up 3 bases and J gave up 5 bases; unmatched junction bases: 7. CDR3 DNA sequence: TGTGCCAGCAGTTTGGAAGGGACAGGGTCCGAGACCCAGTACTTC. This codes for CASSLEGTGSETQYF.

The DNA for the CDR3 is TGTGCCTGGAGTATAAAACAGGGGTGGTGGACTGAAGCTTTCTTT. Encoded protein: CAWSIKQGWWTEAFF. This sequence joins TRBV30 and TRBJ1-1, with 7 bases aligning to TRBD1. Germline V CDR1 and CDR2: GTSNPN, SVGIG (reference sequence). Trimming took 2 bases from V and 5 from J; bases not matched to a gene: 11. The CDR3 contains 15 residues.

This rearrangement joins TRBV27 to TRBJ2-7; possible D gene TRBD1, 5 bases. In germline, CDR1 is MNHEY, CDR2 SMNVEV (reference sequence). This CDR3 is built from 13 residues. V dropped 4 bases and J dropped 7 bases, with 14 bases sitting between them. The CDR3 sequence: CASSSGAPGEQYF. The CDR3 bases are TGTGCCAGCAGTTCTGGGGCCCCTGGGGAGCAGTACTTC.

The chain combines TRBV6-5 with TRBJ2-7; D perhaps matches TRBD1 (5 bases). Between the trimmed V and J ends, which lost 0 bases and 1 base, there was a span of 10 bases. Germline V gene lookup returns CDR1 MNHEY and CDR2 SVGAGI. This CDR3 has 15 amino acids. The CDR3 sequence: CASSYSGKGSYEQYF. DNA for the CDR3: TGTGCCAGCAGTTACTCGGGTAAGGGGTCCTACGAGCAGTACTTC.

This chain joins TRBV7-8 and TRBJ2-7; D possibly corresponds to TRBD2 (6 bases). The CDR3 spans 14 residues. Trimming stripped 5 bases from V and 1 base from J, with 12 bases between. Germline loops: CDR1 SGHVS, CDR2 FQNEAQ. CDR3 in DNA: TGTGCCAGCAGCGGAGGGGACTTGTCCTACGAGCAGTACTTC. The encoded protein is CASSGGDLSYEQYF.

The DNA of the CDR3 is TGTGCCAGCAGCCCCTCTAGGGGGAGCTACGAGCAGTACTTC. It is translated as CASSPSRGSYEQYF. V usage is TRBV7-9 and J usage is TRBJ2-7, with D possibly being TRBD1 (6 bases). CDR3 length equals 14 residues. In germline, CDR1 is SEHNR, CDR2 FQNEAQ (reference sequence). Trimming pared 5 bases from V and 3 bases from J, leaving 14 bases between. Supplemented by reference TRBV7-9 and TRBJ2-7, the full variable domain reads DTGVSQNPRHKITKRGQNVTFRCDPISEHNRLYWYRQTLGQGPEFLTYFQNEAQLEKSRLLSDRFSAERPKGSFSTLEIQRTEQGDSAMYLCASSPSRGSYEQYFGPGTRLTVT.

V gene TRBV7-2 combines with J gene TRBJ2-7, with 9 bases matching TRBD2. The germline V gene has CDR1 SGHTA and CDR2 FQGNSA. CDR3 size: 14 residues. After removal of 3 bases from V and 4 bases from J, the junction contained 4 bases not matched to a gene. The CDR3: CASSFSGSRYEQYF. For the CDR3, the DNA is TGTGCCAGCAGCTTTAGCGGGAGCAGGTACGAGCAGTACTTC.

The CDR3 is CASSLPDRTDEQYF. The CDR3 DNA follows: TGTGCCAGCAGCTTACCCGACAGGACCGACGAGCAGTACTTC. V gene TRBV13 combines with J gene TRBJ2-7; maybe TRBD1 (6 bases). The CDR3 consists of 14 residues. Germline CDR1 and CDR2: PRHDT and FYEKMQ (reference sequence). Trimming removed 2 bases from V and 5 bases from J, with 13 bases in between.